This TCR beta chain came from a study of regulatory T cells in long-lasting Graves disease. Study-wide background: Persistent Graves' disease denoted over 5 years of antithyroid drugs plus positive TSH receptor antibodies. General observations from the study: Sharing of public clonotypes was greater in persistent patients (over 2,500) than in new patients (around 890). No thyroid tissue was studied; the work used peripheral blood only.

Sequencing libraries for TCR beta were prepared with iRepertoire HTBI primers and Arm-PCR of CDR3 regions. TCRdb itself ran the multiplex PCR reads through MiXCR, one entry per CDR3 protein. The sample consists of about 460,000 distinct CDR3 sequences, less than 25% of them appearing once. Note on this clonotype: Its antigen is unidentified.

Time point noted: persistent/refractory GD, antithyroid drugs over 5 years with positive TRAb. The TCR library was prepared using RNA isolated from PBMCs. The sequencing used peripheral blood mononuclear cells (PBMCs), collected when the disease was refractory, from a patient treated with antithyroid drugs. The sequence was collected from a female donor with Graves disease.

CDR3 in amino acids: CASSQFQGWVVNQPQHF. Written as DNA, the CDR3 is TGTGCCAGCAGCCAATTCCAGGGATGGGTAGTCAATCAGCCCCAGCATTTT. This chain links TRBV3-1 with TRBJ1-5; D may be TRBD1 (5 bases). The V and J ends lost 2 bases and 3 bases respectively, with 17 bases between them. Looked up from germline, CDR1 is LGHDT and CDR2 is YNNKEL (reference sequence). CDR3 length: 17 residues.